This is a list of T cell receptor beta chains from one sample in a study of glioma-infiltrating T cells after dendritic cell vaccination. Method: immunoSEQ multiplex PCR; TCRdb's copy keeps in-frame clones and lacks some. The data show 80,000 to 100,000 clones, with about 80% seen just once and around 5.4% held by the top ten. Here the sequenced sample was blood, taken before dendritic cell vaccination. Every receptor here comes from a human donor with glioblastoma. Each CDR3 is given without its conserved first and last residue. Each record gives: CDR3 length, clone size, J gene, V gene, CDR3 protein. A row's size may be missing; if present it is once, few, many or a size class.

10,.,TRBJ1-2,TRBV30,AWRATNYGYT
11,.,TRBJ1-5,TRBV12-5,ASASGVLWPQH
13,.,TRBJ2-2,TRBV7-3,ASSPTGESTGELF
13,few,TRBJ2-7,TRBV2,ASREGLARTYEQY
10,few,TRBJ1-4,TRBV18,ASSPPEGKLF
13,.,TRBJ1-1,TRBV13,ASSLRGGLDTEAF
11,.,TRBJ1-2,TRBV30,AWNYEVNYGYT
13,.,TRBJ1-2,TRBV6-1,ASSEAGQGGYGYT
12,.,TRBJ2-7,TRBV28,ASSLAGRADEQY
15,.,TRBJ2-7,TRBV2,ASSERSGGRSVYEQY
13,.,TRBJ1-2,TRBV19,ATPRGQGPTDGYT
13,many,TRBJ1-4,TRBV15,ATSRDPVGAEKLF
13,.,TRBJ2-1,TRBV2,ASSLAGDSYNEQF
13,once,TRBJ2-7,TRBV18,ASSPELAGIHEQY
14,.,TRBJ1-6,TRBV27,ASIAQGASYNSPLH
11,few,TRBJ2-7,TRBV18,ASSTNQAYEQY
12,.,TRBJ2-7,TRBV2,ASKVDGTSYEQY
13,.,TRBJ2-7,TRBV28,ASSLTAGGSYEQY
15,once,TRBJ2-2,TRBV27,ASSNTGLYGNTGELV
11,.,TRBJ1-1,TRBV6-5,ASSYSRRTEAF
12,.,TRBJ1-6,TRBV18,ASSLRQGGSPLH
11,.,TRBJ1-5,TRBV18,ASSSASNQPQH
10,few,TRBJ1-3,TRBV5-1,ASSADSNTIY
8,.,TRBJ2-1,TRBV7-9,ASSSTEQF
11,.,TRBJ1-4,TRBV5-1,ASSFAGVRELF
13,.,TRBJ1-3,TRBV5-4,ASSLGTGTGNTIY
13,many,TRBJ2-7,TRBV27,ASSYSGGLSYEQY
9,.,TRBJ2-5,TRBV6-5,ATGSGGLIH
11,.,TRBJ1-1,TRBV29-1,SVLKRGNTEAF